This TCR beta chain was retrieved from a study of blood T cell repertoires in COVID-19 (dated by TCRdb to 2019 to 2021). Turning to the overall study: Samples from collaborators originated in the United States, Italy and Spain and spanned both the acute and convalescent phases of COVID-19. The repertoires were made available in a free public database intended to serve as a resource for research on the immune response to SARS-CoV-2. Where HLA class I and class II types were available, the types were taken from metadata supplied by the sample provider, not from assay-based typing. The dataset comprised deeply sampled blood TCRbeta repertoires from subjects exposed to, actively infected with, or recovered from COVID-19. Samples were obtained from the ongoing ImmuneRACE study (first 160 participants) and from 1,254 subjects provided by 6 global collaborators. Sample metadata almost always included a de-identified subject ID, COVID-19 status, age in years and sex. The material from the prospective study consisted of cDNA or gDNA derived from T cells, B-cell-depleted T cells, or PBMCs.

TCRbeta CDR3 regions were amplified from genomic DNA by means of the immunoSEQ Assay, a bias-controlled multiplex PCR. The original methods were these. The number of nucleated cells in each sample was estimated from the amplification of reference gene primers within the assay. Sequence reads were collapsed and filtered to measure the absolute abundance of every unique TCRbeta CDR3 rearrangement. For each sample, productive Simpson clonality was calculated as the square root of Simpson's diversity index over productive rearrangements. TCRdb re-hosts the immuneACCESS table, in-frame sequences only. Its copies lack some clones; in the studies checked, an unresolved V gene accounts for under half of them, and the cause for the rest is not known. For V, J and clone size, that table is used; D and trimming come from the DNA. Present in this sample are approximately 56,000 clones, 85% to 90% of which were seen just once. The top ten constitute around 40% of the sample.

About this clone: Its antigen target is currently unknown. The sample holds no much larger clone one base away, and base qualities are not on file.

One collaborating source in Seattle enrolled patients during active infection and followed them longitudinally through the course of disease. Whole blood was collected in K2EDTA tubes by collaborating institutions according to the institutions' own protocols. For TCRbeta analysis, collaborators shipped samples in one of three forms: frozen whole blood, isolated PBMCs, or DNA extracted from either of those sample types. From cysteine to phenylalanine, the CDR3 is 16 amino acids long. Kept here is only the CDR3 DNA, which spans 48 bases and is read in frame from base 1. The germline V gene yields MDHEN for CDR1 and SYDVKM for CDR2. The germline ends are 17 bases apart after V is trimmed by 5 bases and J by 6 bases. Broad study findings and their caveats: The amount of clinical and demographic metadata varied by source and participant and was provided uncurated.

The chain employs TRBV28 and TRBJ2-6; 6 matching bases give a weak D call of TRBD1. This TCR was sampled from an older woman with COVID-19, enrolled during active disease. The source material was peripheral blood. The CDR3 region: CASSTGQPTLANVLTF. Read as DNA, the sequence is TGTGCCAGCAGTACTGGACAGCCTACCTTGGCCAACGTCCTGACTTTC.